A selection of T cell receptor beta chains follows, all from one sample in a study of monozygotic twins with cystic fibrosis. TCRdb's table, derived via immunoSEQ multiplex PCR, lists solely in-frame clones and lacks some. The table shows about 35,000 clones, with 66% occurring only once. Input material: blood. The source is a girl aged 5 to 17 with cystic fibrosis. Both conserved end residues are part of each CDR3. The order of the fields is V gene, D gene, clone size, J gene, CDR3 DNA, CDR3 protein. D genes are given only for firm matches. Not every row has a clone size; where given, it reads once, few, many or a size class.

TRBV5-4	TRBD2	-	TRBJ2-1	TGTGCCAGCAGGAGGGGACTAGCGGAAGACAATGAGCAGTTCTTC	CASRRGLAEDNEQFF
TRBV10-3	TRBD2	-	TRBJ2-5	TGTGCCATCAGAGCGGGGGAAGAGACCCAGTACTTC	CAIRAGEETQYF
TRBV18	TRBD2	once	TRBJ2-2	TGTGCCAGCTCACCGTCTCGCGGGAGGGCCGTCGGGGAGCTGTTTTTT	CASSPSRGRAVGELFF
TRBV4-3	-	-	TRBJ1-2	TGCGCCAGCAGCCAAGGATATGGCTACACCTTC	CASSQGYGYTF
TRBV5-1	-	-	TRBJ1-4	TGCGCCAGCAGCTTACTAGGTTCGGGGTCTAATGAAAAACTGTTTTTT	CASSLLGSGSNEKLFF
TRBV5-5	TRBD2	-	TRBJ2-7	TGTGCCAGCAGCTTGTTACTAGCGGGAGTCTACGAGCAGTACTTC	CASSLLLAGVYEQYF
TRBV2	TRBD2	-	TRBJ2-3	TGTGCCAGCCTCCCAACTAGCGGGAGGGCAGGAGCGCAGTATTTT	CASLPTSGRAGAQYF
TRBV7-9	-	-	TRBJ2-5	TGTGCCAGCAGCACTCTAGAAAAAACCTACCAAGAGACCCAGTACTTC	CASSTLEKTYQETQYF
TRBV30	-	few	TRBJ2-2	TGTGCCTGGAGTGGAGGGACCGGGGAGCTGTTTTTT	CAWSGGTGELFF
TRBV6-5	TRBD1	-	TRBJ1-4	TGTGCCAGCAGTTACTCGGGACAGTTTAATGAAAAACTGTTTTTT	CASSYSGQFNEKLFF
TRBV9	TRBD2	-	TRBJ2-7	TGTGCCAGCAGCGTAGATGGGACTAGGGTATACGAGCAGTACTTC	CASSVDGTRVYEQYF
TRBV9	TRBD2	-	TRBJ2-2	TGTGCCAGCAGCGCAGGGGAACTAGCGGGATATACCGGGGAGCTGTTTTTT	CASSAGELAGYTGELFF
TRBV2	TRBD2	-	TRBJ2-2	TGTGCCAGCAGAAGGACTAGCGGGAGATTCGACACCGGGGAGCTGTTTTTT	CASRRTSGRFDTGELFF